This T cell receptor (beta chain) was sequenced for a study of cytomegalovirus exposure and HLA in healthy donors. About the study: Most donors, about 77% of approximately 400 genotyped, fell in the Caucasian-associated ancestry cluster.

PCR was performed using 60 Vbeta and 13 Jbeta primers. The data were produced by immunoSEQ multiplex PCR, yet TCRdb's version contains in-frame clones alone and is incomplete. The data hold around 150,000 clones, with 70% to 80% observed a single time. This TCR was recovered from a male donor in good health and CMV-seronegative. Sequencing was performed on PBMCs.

CDR3 in DNA: TGTGCCAGTAGTATAGGGCTAGCGGACCAAGAGACCCAGTACTTC. It is translated as CASSIGLADQETQYF. This chain uses TRBV19 with TRBJ2-5, with TRBD2 identical over 7 bases. V lost 1 base and J lost 0; bases outside the gene matches: 2. Looked up from germline, CDR1 is LNHDA and CDR2 is SQIVND (reference sequence). The CDR3 runs 15 residues.